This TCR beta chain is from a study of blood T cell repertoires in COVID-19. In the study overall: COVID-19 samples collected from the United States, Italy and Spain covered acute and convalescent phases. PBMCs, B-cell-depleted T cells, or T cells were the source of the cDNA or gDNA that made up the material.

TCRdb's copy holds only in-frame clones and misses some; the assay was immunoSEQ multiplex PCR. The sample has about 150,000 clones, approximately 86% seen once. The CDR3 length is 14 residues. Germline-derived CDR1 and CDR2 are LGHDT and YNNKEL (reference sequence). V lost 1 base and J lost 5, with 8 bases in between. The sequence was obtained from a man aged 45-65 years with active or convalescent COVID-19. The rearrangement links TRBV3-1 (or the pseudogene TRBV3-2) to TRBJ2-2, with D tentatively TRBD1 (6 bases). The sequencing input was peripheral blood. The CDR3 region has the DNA TGTGCCAGCAGCCAAGCTAGGGGGACCGGGGAGCTGTTTTTT. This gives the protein CASSQARGTGELFF.